Each of the 2 T cell receptor beta chains below was sequenced from the same sample in a study of blood T cell repertoires in COVID-19. Libraries were prepared by immunoSEQ multiplex PCR; TCRdb keeps only in-frame clonotypes and omits some of them. The table records around 300,000 clones, about 89% of them present only once. The sequenced sample was peripheral blood. These receptor sequences come from a woman aged 40-49 years who had recovered from COVID-19.

The rearrangement links TRBV28 to TRBJ2-7, with 8 bases fitting TRBD2. Germline V gives CDR1 MDHEN, CDR2 SYDVKM. The length of the CDR3 is 16 residues. With V trimmed by 6 bases and J by 2 bases, 12 bases remained unmatched. The CDR3, as DNA: TGTGCCAGCAGCCGGGTCGGCGGGGGGAGCCCCTACGAGCAGTACTTC. As protein: CASSRVGGGSPYEQYF.

The chain recombines TRBV3-1 (or the pseudogene TRBV3-2) with TRBJ1-5, with D possibly matching TRBD1 (5 bases). The germline gives CDR1 LGHDT, CDR2 YNNKEL (reference sequence). The CDR3 runs 15 residues. Trimming stripped 0 bases from V and 5 bases from J, with 11 bases between. The CDR3 sequence is CASSQDGGSDQPQHF. The CDR3 DNA follows: TGTGCCAGCAGCCAAGATGGGGGGAGCGATCAGCCCCAGCATTTT.